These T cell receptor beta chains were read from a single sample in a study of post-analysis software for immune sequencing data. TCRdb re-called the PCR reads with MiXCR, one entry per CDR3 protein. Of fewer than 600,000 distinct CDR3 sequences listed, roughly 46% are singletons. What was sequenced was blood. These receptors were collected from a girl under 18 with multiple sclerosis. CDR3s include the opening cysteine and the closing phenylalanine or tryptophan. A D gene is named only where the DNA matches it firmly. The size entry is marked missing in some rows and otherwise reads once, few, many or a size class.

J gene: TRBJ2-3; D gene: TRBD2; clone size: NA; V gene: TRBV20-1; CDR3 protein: CSARTSGSVFHWDTQYF; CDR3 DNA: TGCAGTGCTCGGACTAGCGGGAGCGTTTTTCATTGGGATACGCAGTATTTT
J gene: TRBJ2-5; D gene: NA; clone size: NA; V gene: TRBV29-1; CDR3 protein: CSVGVALQETQYF; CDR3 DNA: TGCAGCGTTGGGGTAGCTCTACAAGAGACCCAGTACTTC
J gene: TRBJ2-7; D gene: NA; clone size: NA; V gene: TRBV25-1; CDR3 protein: CASSDMGTGEPYEQYF; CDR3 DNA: TGTGCCAGCAGTGATATGGGGACCGGGGAACCCTACGAGCAGTACTTC
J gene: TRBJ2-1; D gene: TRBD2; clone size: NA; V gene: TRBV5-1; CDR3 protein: CASSISGRGDEQFF; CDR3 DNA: TGCGCCAGCAGCATTAGCGGGAGGGGCGATGAGCAGTTCTTC
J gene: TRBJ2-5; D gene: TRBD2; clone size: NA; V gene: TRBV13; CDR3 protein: CASTRASGGEETQYF; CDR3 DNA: TGTGCCAGCACCCGAGCTAGCGGGGGAGAAGAGACCCAGTACTTC
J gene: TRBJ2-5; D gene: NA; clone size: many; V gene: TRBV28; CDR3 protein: CASSFGGHRETQYF; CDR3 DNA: TGTGCCAGCAGTTTTGGGGGGCATCGGGAGACCCAGTACTTC
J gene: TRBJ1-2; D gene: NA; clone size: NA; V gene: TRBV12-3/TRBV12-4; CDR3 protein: CASSLRREFYGYTF; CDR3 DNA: TGTGCCAGCAGTTTACGGCGGGAGTTCTATGGCTACACCTTC
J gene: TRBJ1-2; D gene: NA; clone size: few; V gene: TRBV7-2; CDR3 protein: CASSLASFYTF; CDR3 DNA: TGTGCCAGCAGCTTGGCCAGCTTCTACACCTTC
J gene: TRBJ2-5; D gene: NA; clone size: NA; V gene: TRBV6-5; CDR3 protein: CASRGDVQETQYF; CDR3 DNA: TGTGCCAGCAGGGGGGATGTCCAAGAGACCCAGTACTTC
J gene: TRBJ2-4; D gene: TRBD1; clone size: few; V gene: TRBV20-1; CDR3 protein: CSARPPGQGTKNIQYF; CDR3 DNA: TGCAGTGCTAGACCTCCGGGACAGGGAACCAAAAACATTCAGTACTTC
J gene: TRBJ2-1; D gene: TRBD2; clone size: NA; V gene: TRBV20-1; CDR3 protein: CSARLAGLNDYNEQFF; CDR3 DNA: TGCAGTGCTAGACTAGCGGGGTTGAACGATTACAATGAGCAGTTCTTC
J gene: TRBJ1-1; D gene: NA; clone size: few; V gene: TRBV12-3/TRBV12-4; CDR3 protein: CASSPRSPQQGNTEAFF; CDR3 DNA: TGTGCCAGCAGTCCCAGATCACCGCAACAGGGAAACACTGAAGCTTTCTTT
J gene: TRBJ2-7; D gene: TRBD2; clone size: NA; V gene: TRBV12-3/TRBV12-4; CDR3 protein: CASRVAGAFYEQYF; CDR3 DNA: TGTGCCAGCAGAGTAGCGGGAGCGTTCTACGAGCAGTACTTC
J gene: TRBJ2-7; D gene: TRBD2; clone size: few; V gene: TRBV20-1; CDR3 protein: CSARDGLAGVIEQYF; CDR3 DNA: TGCAGTGCTAGAGATGGGCTAGCGGGGGTCATCGAGCAGTACTTC
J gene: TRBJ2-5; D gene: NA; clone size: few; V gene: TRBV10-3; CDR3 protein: CAISESTSQGIETQYF; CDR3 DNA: TGTGCCATCAGTGAGTCGACAAGCCAGGGGATTGAGACCCAGTACTTC
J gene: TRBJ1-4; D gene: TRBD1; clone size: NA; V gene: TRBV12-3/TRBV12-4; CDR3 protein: CASSLLRDRDEKLFF; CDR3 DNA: TGTGCCAGCAGTCTTCTCCGGGACAGGGACGAAAAACTGTTTTTT
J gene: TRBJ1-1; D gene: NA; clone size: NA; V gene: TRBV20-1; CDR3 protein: CSAHSRPGGMNTEAFF; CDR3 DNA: TGCAGTGCCCACAGCAGGCCCGGGGGGATGAACACTGAAGCTTTCTTT
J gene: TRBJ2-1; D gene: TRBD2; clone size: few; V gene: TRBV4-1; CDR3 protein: CASSQTPGLEPSTYNEQFF; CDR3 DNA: TGCGCCAGCAGCCAGACACCGGGACTAGAGCCTTCTACCTACAATGAGCAGTTCTTC
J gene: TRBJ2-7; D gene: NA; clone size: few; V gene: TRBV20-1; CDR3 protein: CSARARLLPAYEQYF; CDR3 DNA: TGCAGTGCTAGGGCCCGACTGCTTCCTGCCTACGAGCAGTACTTC
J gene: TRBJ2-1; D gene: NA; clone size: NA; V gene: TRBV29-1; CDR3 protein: CSAKGRASYNEQFF; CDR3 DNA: TGCAGCGCGAAGGGAAGGGCGTCCTACAATGAGCAGTTCTTC
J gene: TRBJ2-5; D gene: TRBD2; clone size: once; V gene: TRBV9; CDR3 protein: CASSVATSGRETQYF; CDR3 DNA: TGTGCCAGCAGCGTAGCGACTAGCGGCCGAGAGACCCAGTACTTC
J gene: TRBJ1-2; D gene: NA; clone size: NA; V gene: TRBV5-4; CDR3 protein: CASSSGTRYGYTF; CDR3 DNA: TGTGCCAGCAGCTCCGGGACACGTTATGGCTACACCTTC
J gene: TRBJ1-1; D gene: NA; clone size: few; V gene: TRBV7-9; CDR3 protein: CASSLVDRYTEAFF; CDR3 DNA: TGTGCCAGCAGCTTAGTGGACAGATACACTGAAGCTTTCTTT